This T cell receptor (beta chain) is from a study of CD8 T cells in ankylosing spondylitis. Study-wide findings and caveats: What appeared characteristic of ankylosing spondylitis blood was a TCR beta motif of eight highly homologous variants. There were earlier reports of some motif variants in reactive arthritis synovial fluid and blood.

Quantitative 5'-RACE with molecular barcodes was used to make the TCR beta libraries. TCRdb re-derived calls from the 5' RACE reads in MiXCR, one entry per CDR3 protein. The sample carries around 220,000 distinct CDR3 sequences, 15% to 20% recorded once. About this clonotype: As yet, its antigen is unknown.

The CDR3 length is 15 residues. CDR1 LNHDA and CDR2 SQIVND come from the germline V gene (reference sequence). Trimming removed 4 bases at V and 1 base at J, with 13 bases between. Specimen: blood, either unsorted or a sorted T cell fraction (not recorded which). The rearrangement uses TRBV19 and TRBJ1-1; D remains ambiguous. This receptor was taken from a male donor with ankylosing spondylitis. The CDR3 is CASSSETIKNTEAFF. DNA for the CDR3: TGTGCCAGTAGTAGCGAGACAATAAAGAACACTGAAGCTTTCTTT.